The clone carrying this TCR beta chain is classed as medium-sized. Its antigen is unidentified. Samples were taken at baseline and on day 1 of cycles 4 and 7. This record belongs to a study of OX40 agonist ivuxolimab in advanced cancers. This CDR3 region has 12 residues. The germline V and J ends were trimmed by 0 bases and 10 bases, with 7 bases remaining between them. Germline V CDR1 and CDR2: MNHNY, SVGAGI (reference sequence). Profiled with immunoSEQ multiplex PCR; TCRdb holds only in-frame clones, not every one. Among about 73,000 clones listed, around 90% were seen once. Study-level points and caveats: Low normalized T-cell clonal expansion also characterized some of the nonresponders.

This clonotype was sampled from an adult with an advanced solid tumor such as melanoma, head and neck, liver or kidney cancer. The material was CD4+ or CD8+ T cells sorted from blood, obtained in a trial of the OX40 agonist ivuxolimab. V is TRBV6-6 and J is TRBJ2-1; D unresolved. The CDR3 region has the DNA TGTGCCAGCAGTTACTCGATGGTGGAGCAGTTCTTC. Translating gives CASSYSMVEQFF.